The 23 T cell receptor beta chains below come from one sample, sequenced in a study of shared clonotypes between healthy human individuals. Using immunoSEQ multiplex PCR, the repertoire was profiled, and TCRdb retains in-frame clones only, with some absent. This table has 950,000 to 1,100,000 clones, about 74% appearing once. Material: memory CD4+ T cells sorted from blood. Subset: CD45RA-negative fraction. The receptors derive from a man in his late teens or twenties in good health.

Only one count was recorded for this clone. V usage is TRBV10-3 and J usage is TRBJ1-4, with D unclear. V gave up 2 bases and J gave up 7 bases, with 5 bases separating them. Germline lookup yields CDR1 ENHRY and CDR2 SYGVKD. The CDR3 extends over 12 amino acids. The CDR3 nucleotides are TGTGCCATCAGTGAGGAAACTGAAAAACTGTTTTTT. It encodes CAISEETEKLFF.

The rearrangement joins TRBV7-2 to TRBJ2-5; D tentatively reads TRBD1 or TRBD2 (6 bases each). The CDR3 is 15 amino acids. Trimming took 1 base from V and 5 from J, leaving 14 bases between them. Germline V gene data show CDR1 as SGHTA and CDR2 as FQGNSA. This chain's CDR3 is CASSLGGLGGETQYF. The CDR3 region has the DNA TGTGCCAGCAGCTTAGGTGGCCTCGGGGGCGAGACCCAGTACTTC.

This chain links TRBV27 with TRBJ2-7, with 9 bases that match TRBD2. The V gene's germline CDR1 is MNHEY and CDR2 SMNVEV (reference sequence). Trimming at V came to 6 bases and at J to 2 bases, leaving 8 bases not matched to a gene. CDR3 length: 15 residues. The CDR3, as DNA: TGTGCCAGCAGGATTCGACTAGCGGAGCCCTACGAGCAGTACTTC. Protein product: CASRIRLAEPYEQYF.

V and J are TRBV7-9 and TRBJ1-3; a weak D match, TRBD1 (5 bases). The CDR3 has 15 residues. Germline loops: CDR1 SEHNR, CDR2 FQNEAQ (reference sequence). The V end was cut by 1 base, the J end by 6 bases, with 13 bases between. The DNA for the CDR3 is TGTGCCAGCAGCTTAGTTCCGGGGGAGGAAAACACCATATATTTT. It encodes CASSLVPGEENTIYF.

The chain joins TRBV7-2 to TRBJ2-3, with TRBD2 identical over 15 bases. After removal of 3 bases from V and 5 bases from J, the junction contained 12 bases not matched to a gene. The CDR3 extends over 19 amino acids. Germline V gene sequence: CDR1 SGHTA, CDR2 FQGNSA. The CDR3 DNA reads as TGTGCCAGCAGCTTCCCGGGACTAGCGGGAGGAGGGGGTGGAGATACGCAGTATTTT. Protein sequence: CASSFPGLAGGGGGDTQYF. Full variable domain (rest looked up from reference TRBV7-2 and TRBJ2-3): GAGVSQSPSNKVTEKGKDVELRCDPISGHTALYWYRQSLGQGLEFLIYFQGNSAPDKSGLPSDRFSAERTGGSVSTLTIQRTQQEDSAVYLCASSFPGLAGGGGGDTQYFGPGTRLTVL.

The rearrangement joins TRBV4-3 to TRBJ2-2; 11 bases match TRBD2. This CDR3 contains 19 residues. Trimming at V came to 4 bases and at J to 4 bases, leaving 14 bases not matched to a gene. CDR1 LGHNA and CDR2 YSLEER come from the germline V gene. The CDR3 sequence is CASSRTGTSGIGSTGELFF. The CDR3, as DNA: TGCGCCAGCAGCCGAACCGGGACTAGCGGTATCGGGTCCACCGGGGAGCTGTTTTTT.

The rearrangement joins TRBV18 to TRBJ2-7; D is perhaps TRBD2 (5 bases). This CDR3 has 13 amino acids. The V end lost 3 bases, the J end lost 5 bases, and 11 bases lay between the germline ends. Germline CDR1 and CDR2: KGHSH and LQKENI. Here the CDR3 reads CASSPDGDHEQYF. The CDR3 region has the DNA TGTGCCAGCTCACCGGACGGGGATCACGAGCAGTACTTC.

The chain employs TRBV4-1 and TRBJ2-1; tentative D call: TRBD2 (6 bases). Germline CDR1 is MGHRA and CDR2 is YSYEKL. This CDR3 region has 16 residues. V was shortened by 1 base and J by 7 bases, with 17 bases between the two germline ends. The CDR3 DNA reads as TGCGCCAGCAGCCAAGGGTTTGCGGGGATTGAGAATGAGCAGTTCTTC. Encoded protein: CASSQGFAGIENEQFF.

The chain combines TRBV6-1 with TRBJ1-5, with D hard to call. The germline V gene encodes CDR1 MNHNS and CDR2 SASEGT. The CDR3 consists of 11 residues. V lost 2 bases, J lost 11 bases, and 7 bases lay in between. The CDR3 is CASSERWTQHF. Written as DNA, the CDR3 is TGTGCCAGCAGTGAACGGTGGACCCAGCATTTT.

The chain carries TRBV10-3 and TRBJ2-2, with D perhaps matching TRBD1 (6 bases). The CDR3 is 14 residues long. CDR1 is ENHRY and CDR2 is SYGVKD in the germline V gene. V lost 9 bases to trimming and J lost 3 bases, with 14 bases between them. The CDR3 spells CAIHGQPYTGELFF. CDR3 bases: TGTGCCATTCATGGACAGCCTTACACCGGGGAGCTGTTTTTT.

In DNA, the CDR3 is TGCGCCAGCAGCTTGCTAGGGGTGGGTAATTCACCCCTCCACTTT. This translates into CASSLLGVGNSPLHF. V usage is TRBV5-1 and J usage is TRBJ1-6; TRBD1 is a possible D gene (5 bases). The germline V and J ends were trimmed by 1 base and 6 bases, with 11 bases remaining between them. The CDR3 is made up of 15 amino acids. Germline V gene lookup returns CDR1 SGHRS and CDR2 YFSETQ.

The chain combines TRBV10-1 with TRBJ2-1; the D call may be TRBD1 or TRBD2 (6 bases each). The V and J ends lost 8 bases and 7 bases respectively, with 12 bases between them. Germline-derived CDR1 and CDR2 are WNHNN and SYGVQD (reference sequence). The CDR3 covers 12 residues. Here the CDR3 DNA reads TGCGCCAGCGGATGGGGGGCGAATGAGCAGTTCTTC. The encoded protein is CASGWGANEQFF.

The gene calls are TRBV19 and TRBJ1-5; no definite D call. Trimming stripped 7 bases from V and 0 bases from J, with 10 bases between. Germline V gene sequence: CDR1 LNHDA, CDR2 SQIVND (reference sequence). The CDR3 loop spans 14 amino acids. Here the CDR3 DNA reads TGTGCCAGTAAGGAGGGTTATAGCAATCAGCCCCAGCATTTT. Protein product: CASKEGYSNQPQHF.

The V and J genes are TRBV2 and TRBJ2-5; the match to TRBD2 covers 9 bases. The CDR3 consists of 14 residues. Trimming removed 4 bases from V and 6 bases from J; junction bases left unmatched: 6. Germline V gives CDR1 SNHLY, CDR2 FYNNEI. The CDR3: CASSGREGVKTQYF. The DNA of the CDR3 is TGTGCCAGCAGTGGGCGGGAGGGCGTGAAGACCCAGTACTTC. Full variable domain (remainder filled in from reference TRBV2 and TRBJ2-5): EPEVTQTPSHQVTQMGQEVILRCVPISNHLYFYWYRQILGQKVEFLVSFYNNEISEKSEIFDDQFSVERPDGSNFTLKIRSTKLEDSAMYFCASSGREGVKTQYFGPGTRLLVL.

About this clone: A junction end diverges from the germline sequence, so it may reflect a read error. V and J are TRBV7-7 and TRBJ2-7; the D gene is possibly TRBD2 (6 bases). Germline lookup yields CDR1 SSHAT and CDR2 FNYEAQ (reference sequence). This CDR3 is built from 15 residues. The CDR3, as DNA: TGTGCTAGCAGCCCCCTCGGGGGTATTGGCGACGAGCAGTACTTC. It specifies CASSPLGGIGDEQYF.

This rearrangement joins TRBV5-1 to TRBJ2-1; the match to TRBD1 covers 9 bases. With 5 bases clipped from V and 9 bases from J, the junction kept 9 bases outside the gene matches. The germline CDR1 and CDR2 sequences are SGHRS and YFSETQ. There are 14 residues in the CDR3. Here the CDR3 reads CASRGTGKSAEQFF. CDR3 in DNA: TGCGCCAGCAGGGGGACAGGGAAGTCGGCTGAGCAGTTCTTC.

The chain uses TRBV5-1 and TRBJ2-1; 11 nucleotides align to TRBD2. This CDR3 is built from 18 residues. The V segment lost 1 base and the J segment 9 bases; nucleotides outside the gene matches: 15. Germline V CDR1 and CDR2: SGHRS, YFSETQ. CDR3 coding DNA: TGCGCCAGCAGCTTGATGTCTAGCGGGAGGACGATAGGGGGTGAGCAGTTCTTC. Amino acid sequence: CASSLMSSGRTIGGEQFF.

The J gene is TRBJ1-5, the V gene TRBV25-1, with TRBD1 as a possible D gene (5 bases). This CDR3 comprises 17 residues. CDR1 is MGHDK, CDR2 SYGVNS, per germline. The V end lost 3 bases, the J end lost 5 bases, and 20 bases lay between the germline ends. This chain's CDR3 is CASSDNEVGDFYQPQHF. In DNA form, the CDR3 reads TGTGCCAGCAGTGACAACGAGGTGGGGGACTTTTATCAGCCCCAGCATTTT.

The chain recombines TRBV6-4 with TRBJ1-6, with a weak D call TRBD1 (5 bases). Germline V gene data show CDR1 as MRHNA and CDR2 as SNTAGT. The V and J ends lost 3 bases and 10 bases respectively, with 16 bases between them. The CDR3 covers 15 residues. The CDR3: CASSEAGGGRSPLHF. For the CDR3, the DNA is TGTGCCAGCAGTGAAGCTGGGGGAGGGCGGTCACCCCTCCACTTT.

The J gene is TRBJ1-5, the V gene TRBV30, with D possibly TRBD1 on 6 matching bases. This CDR3 contains 12 residues. V was shortened by 2 bases and J by 6 bases, with 8 bases between the two germline ends. CDR1 is GTSNPN, CDR2 SVGIG, per germline (reference sequence). The CDR3 region is CAWSTGSQPQHF. The CDR3 DNA reads TGTGCCTGGAGTACAGGGTCTCAGCCCCAGCATTTT.

The chain joins TRBV5-6 to TRBJ1-2; D is ambiguous. Germline CDR1 SGHDT, CDR2 YYEEEE. The V and J ends lost 0 bases and 4 bases respectively, with 10 bases between them. The CDR3 consists of 14 residues. The CDR3 protein is CASSLDEDAYGYTF. The CDR3 DNA sequence: TGTGCCAGCAGCTTGGACGAAGATGCCTATGGCTACACCTTC.

This clone was counted once. Other DNA sequences in the sample encode the same CDR3. The chain couples TRBV11-3 to TRBJ2-7, with D perhaps TRBD1 (6 bases). Germline CDR1 and CDR2: SGHNT and YENEEA. There are 15 residues in the CDR3. Trimming shortened V by 1 base and J by 1 base, and 11 bases separated the two germline ends. CDR3 nucleotide sequence: TGTGCCAGCAGCTTAGGTCGGGGACAATCCTACGAGCAGTACTTC. It codes for CASSLGRGQSYEQYF.

The chain joins TRBV30 to TRBJ2-3; TRBD2 aligns across 9 bases. V was clipped by 3 bases and J by 0 bases; unmatched bases: 4. Germline CDR1 and CDR2: GTSNPN and SVGIG (reference sequence). The CDR3 has 15 residues. CDR3 loop: CAWSRLAASTDTQYF. In nucleotides, the CDR3 is TGTGCCTGGAGCCGACTAGCGGCTAGCACAGATACGCAGTATTTT.